This TCR beta chain was recorded in a study of blood T cell repertoires in COVID-19. Across the study: Sample material is recorded as cDNA or gDNA derived from T cells, B-cell-depleted T cells, or PBMCs.

Some clones are missing from TCRdb's copy, which holds only in-frame ones; the method was immunoSEQ multiplex PCR. The sample consists of about 57,000 clones, about nine tenths of them appearing once. The germline V and J ends were trimmed by 5 bases and 8 bases, with 12 bases remaining between them. The CDR3 length is 13 residues. This sequence joins TRBV12-3 or TRBV12-4 and TRBJ1-4; D is unresolved. The receptor's source is a human donor in a cohort sampled during active COVID-19. Specimen: peripheral blood. In DNA form, the CDR3 reads TGTGCCAGCAGTCCTTTTGCTGAGGAAAAACTGTTTTTT. This translates into CASSPFAEEKLFF.